This T cell receptor beta chain was documented in a study of beta chain features in type 1 diabetes. Sorting of CD4+ naive, central memory, regulatory and stem cell-like memory cells was performed via CD45RO/CCR7/CD25/CD127/CD95/CD27. Reverse transcribing all isolated RNA meant expressed TCRB transcripts were sequenced. Using immunoSEQ multiplex PCR, the repertoire was profiled, and TCRdb retains in-frame clones only, with some absent. This table holds some 400,000 clones, more than 13% found once. The CDR3 totals 15 residues. Germline values: CDR1 SGHDT, CDR2 YYEEEE. Trimming cost V 1 base and J 5 bases; bases outside gene matches: 3. The study, taken as a whole, reports: Relative to healthy donors, patients appeared to have naive, central memory and Treg TCRB repertoires that were more similar. When cDNA is sequenced, cells with high TCR expression could be over-represented. Any HLA-type effect on TCRB rearrangement remained unresolved here.

Concerning this clone itself: Its antigen remains unknown.

This TCR was recovered from a woman aged 18-35 years in good health. This chain uses TRBV5-6 with TRBJ2-5; 12 nucleotides match TRBD2. What was sequenced was naive CD4+ T cells from blood. In DNA, the CDR3 is TGTGCCAGCAGCTTGCAACTAGCGGGAGGCGAGACCCAGTACTTC. The encoded protein is CASSLQLAGGETQYF.